The sequence of this T cell receptor beta chain was determined in a study of cytomegalovirus exposure and HLA in healthy donors (dated by TCRdb to about 2017). Study-level background: According to an earlier analysis of 550 to 750 of the donors, 150 million to 200 million T cells yielded 90 million to 140 million unique TCR beta sequences and around 300 Gb of sequence data. An early release covering roughly 600 HLA-typed donors comprised approximately 290 gigabases of sequencing data and around 86 million unique TCR sequences. The genetic ancestry cluster associated with self-reported Caucasian donors included 81% of the roughly 410 genotyped donors. The study aimed to test whether cataloging public T cell receptors could reveal signatures of past pathogen exposure. Using immunosequencing, the study profiled T cell repertoires from about 620 subjects and related those repertoires to cytomegalovirus serostatus. A separate validation cohort of approximately 130 different subjects was used in addition to the roughly 720-subject first cohort. High-throughput TCR immunosequencing, statistical association of individual TCRs with disease status, and machine learning were combined to predict cytomegalovirus infection status. To study patterns of TCR occurrence, a later analysis re-analyzed previously published TCR beta repertoires from 666 donors and added high-resolution HLA genotyping. Rather than drawing on any new phenotypic data, the later analysis identified candidate immune exposures from TCR beta sequences and the way those sequences occurred across donors. An earlier analysis of several hundred of the donors applied high-throughput TCR beta sequencing to assess whether each TCR beta V gene segment acted as functional or pseudogenic. Alongside the repertoire data, information on donor age, sex, ethnicity and CMV serostatus was compiled. A later genetic analysis used genome-wide SNP genotypes for about 60% of the roughly 700 donors, treating that subset as a discovery cohort. Every repertoire in the discovery cohort had been generated on one and the same sequencing platform. Class I and class II HLA loci were covered by the typing at four-digit resolution. The number of typed donors differed by locus: roughly 629-630 for A, B, C, DRB1 and DQB1; 522 for DQA1; around 610 for DPA1; and about 450 for DPB1. Because of strong linkage in the cohort, four or five DR-DQ haplotypes were treated as single units for association and clustering. On average, around 230,000 unique TCR beta nucleotide sequences were sequenced per donor among a few hundred genotyped donors of the cohort, with around 19% of those sequences being non-productive. Study-wide findings and limitations: In a later analysis, several top co-occurrence clusters were reported to appear linked to parvovirus B19, influenza, CMV and Epstein-Barr virus. According to a later genetic analysis, donors in an Asian-associated ancestry cluster had fewer N-insertions in productive TCRs than the roughly 700-donor mean. A further reported finding was that TCR beta sequences accurately predicted the HLA-A and HLA-B alleles for most subjects in the first cohort. It was suggested by the authors that the approach could potentially be generalized to other disease states and immunological phenotypes. Broadly in line with IMGT annotations, most TCR beta V segments showed up in productive rearrangements about 87% or about 30% of the time in an earlier analysis of several hundred of the donors. Some IMGT-functional V segments, including TRBV6-2 and TRBV6-3, could not be distinguished by the 87-base-pair reads and were therefore excluded. In a later analysis, TCR association rates were found to vary across HLA loci, with the most associated TCRs seen for DRB1 alleles and the fewest for HLA-C alleles. While some public TCRs were present in many individuals, most TCR sequences turned up only very rarely across donors. A later analysis found that most CMV-associated TCR beta chains appeared HLA-restricted, with HLA associations seemingly driven largely by CMV exposure. The earlier analysis of approximately 590 of the donors excluded 15 to 20 rarely observed V segments, including chromosome 9 orphons, because counts were too low. In a later analysis, more than 15,000 TCR beta sequences were associated with specific HLA alleles at a false discovery rate of 0.05. A total of fewer than 200 TCR beta chains were listed by the study as associated with cytomegalovirus. The only immune exposure information available for the cohort was CMV serostatus. A later analysis found that HLA-associated TCR beta chains were more clonally expanded and had lower generation probabilities than equally common non-associated chains. A few of the identified cytomegalovirus-associated TCR beta chains were confirmed in vitro to be specific for cytomegalovirus antigens. Cytomegalovirus status was reported to be diagnosed by the classifier with high specificity and sensitivity in both the original and validation cohorts. Sequencing depth was assumed to be roughly uniform across donors in the presence/absence analyses, though that assumption may not hold. A cluster of highly shared sequence variants was judged likely to be a technical artifact of the sequencing pipeline. Only TCR beta chains were sequenced in this cohort, and the absence of alpha or paired-chain data limited detectable features. When HLA alleles, especially DR and DQ, strongly co-occurred, attributing TCR associations to individual alleles was difficult. Because HLA typing was missing for some donors at each locus, association tests included only the typed subset. Correlated functional status among segregating V segments might reflect linkage disequilibrium, but an unknown experimental factor could not be ruled out. A later genetic analysis associated a missense DCLRE1C variant with V-gene and J-gene trimming of TCR beta chains, and an independent cohort replicated the association.

Comment on this clone: Its antigen is unknown. No per-base quality is available; no much larger clone lies one base away.

The CDR3 sequence holds 14 residues, the cysteine and phenylalanine included. Kept here is only the CDR3 DNA, which spans 42 bases and is read in frame from base 1. V is reduced by 4 bases and J by 1 base, leaving a spacing of 11 bases between them. The germline V gene provides CDR1 SGDLS and CDR2 YYNGEE. In total, roughly 710 healthy bone marrow donors made up the cohort. Cohort members were all nominally healthy when sampled, although unrecorded immune exposures were likely present. The donor was CMV seropositive and belonged to the group of 250 to 300 seropositive cohort members. Each donor provided a peripheral blood sample, and peripheral blood mononuclear cells were used for TCR beta sequencing. The Qiagen DNeasy Blood Extraction Kit was used to extract genomic DNA from the blood cell samples. Libraries were constructed by the immunoSEQ multiplex PCR assay. For the multiplex PCR, a mixture combining 60 forward primers for TCR Vbeta segments and 13 reverse primers for TCR Jbeta segments was used. Amplification of the CDR3 region of rearranged TCR beta genes was performed with a multiplex PCR assay on genomic DNA. The Illumina HiSeq System was used to sequence the amplified TCR beta libraries as 87-base-pair reads. From the authors' description of their analysis: In a later analysis, tens of millions of unique TCR beta chains were counted across the 500 to 850 repertoires, and around 11 million of these chains were shared by at least two donors. To remove PCR and sequencing errors, raw reads were error-corrected and collapsed into unique sequences using a nearest-neighbor algorithm that merged closely related sequences. CDR3 sequences were aligned to IMGT reference sequences to assign V, D and J gene segments. For a sequence to be retained, a match of at least six nucleotides was required to both a V gene segment and a J gene segment. A rearrangement counted as productive if the CDR3 had no stop codons and remained in frame with V and J, and every other rearrangement counted as non-productive. CDR3 was defined by IMGT convention, running from the second conserved V-encoded cysteine to the conserved J-encoded phenylalanine. In an earlier analysis of 587 of the donors, sequences lacking an unambiguous match to a single V gene segment were excluded. In an earlier analysis of approximately 560 of the donors, a V segment was called functional when productive rearrangements were above 56.7%, and segregating when the standard deviation between donors exceeded 5%. A statistical classification framework was built to diagnose cytomegalovirus status from the catalog of TCR beta chain sequences. A later analysis assigned V and J genes by comparing TCR nucleotide sequences with IMGT/GENE-DB human TR gene sequences. The TCRdist pipeline was used in a later analysis to assign CDR3 sequences and most-parsimonious VDJ recombination scenarios. In a later analysis, each TCR beta chain was defined by its CDR3 amino acid sequence together with its V-gene family, and reads without a unique V-gene family were excluded. In a later analysis, approximately 590 highly shared, low-generation-probability nucleotide sequences were removed to address suspected cross-contamination and a sequencing artifact. A later analysis calculated a clonal expansion index for each public chain from normalized within-repertoire ranks of inferred template counts. In a later analysis, generation probabilities were computed using a VDJ recombination model fitted to out-of-frame rearrangements, and the results were checked against IGoR. In a later analysis, TCR-TCR, TCR-HLA and TCR-CMV co-occurrence was scored with hypergeometric tests, and a repertoire-size bias correction was applied to TCR pairs. False discovery rates were estimated in a later analysis by permuting HLA or CMV assignments 20 times. In a later analysis, co-occurring TCRs were grouped using DBSCAN, with TCRdist sequence similarity added in when clustering inside HLA-allele-positive subsets. Repertoires with fewer than 30,000 or more than 120,000 public chains were left out of co-occurrence clustering, as were several repertoires with anomalous nucleotide sharing. Entries here come from immuneACCESS through TCRdb and include only in-frame sequences with V and J called. Some clones fail to appear in such tables; in the studies checked, an unresolved V gene covers under half of the shortfall, and the cause of the remainder is unknown. Clonal size and the V and J genes are those of that table, whereas D and trimming came from the DNA. Recorded for this sample are fewer than 60,000 clones; roughly 72% of them occurred a single time. Roughly 22% of the sample is in the top ten clones.

This sequence uses TRBV9 and TRBJ1-1, with no confidently assigned D gene. The TCR comes from a woman in her fifties or sixties in good health and CMV-seropositive. The material sequenced was PBMCs. The sequenced DNA is TGTGCCAGCAGCCCCGGCGCAGGGAACACTGAAGCTTTCTTT. This sequence encodes CASSPGAGNTEAFF.